The 28 T cell receptor beta chains given below trace back to one sample, sequenced in a study of blood T cell repertoires in COVID-19. Sequencing used immunoSEQ multiplex PCR; TCRdb keeps in-frame clones, though not all of them. The sample shows approximately 390,000 clones, about 90% of them seen only once. The material sequenced was peripheral blood. Every receptor here comes from a man between 18 and 35 years old with active or convalescent COVID-19.

V is TRBV15 and J is TRBJ1-1, with TRBD1 matching 8 bases. Trimming took 6 bases from V and 7 from J; bases not matched to a gene: 7. CDR3 length: 13 amino acids. Germline assignment: CDR1 LNHNV and CDR2 YYDKDF (reference sequence). Here the CDR3 DNA reads TGTGCCACCAGTAGACAGGGGTCTAGTGAAGCTTTCTTT. Protein product: CATSRQGSSEAFF.

CDR3 in DNA: TGTGCCAGCAGCAAACAGGAAACAGATACGCAGTATTTT. Its protein product is CASSKQETDTQYF. This chain connects TRBV21-1 to TRBJ2-3; the D call TRBD1 from the table was never checked on the DNA. TRBV21-1 is a pseudogene locus. The CDR3 runs to 13 residues.

The chain uses TRBV7-3 and TRBJ2-7; 10 bases match TRBD1. Looked up from germline, CDR1 is SGHTA and CDR2 is FQGTGA. The CDR3 totals 14 residues. V dropped 1 base and J dropped 7; count of bases not matched to a gene: 4. The DNA for the CDR3 is TGTGCCAGCAGCTTAATCGGACAGGGGGGAGAGCAGTACTTC. This sequence encodes CASSLIGQGGEQYF.

The chain carries TRBV29-1 and TRBJ1-2; weak D call: TRBD1 (5 bases). Trimming left V 4 bases short and J 4 bases short, with 19 bases between. The CDR3 has 15 residues. The germline CDR1 and CDR2 sequences are SQVTM and ANQGSEA. The CDR3 coding sequence is TGCAGCGTTGCTGGCGGGACCTCAGAGATCTATGGCTACACCTTC. This encodes CSVAGGTSEIYGYTF.

This clone has a single count. This chain links TRBV15 with TRBJ2-1, with 7 nucleotides matching TRBD1. This CDR3 contains 13 residues. CDR1 is LNHNV, CDR2 YYDKDF, per germline (reference sequence). V lost 1 base to trimming and J lost 15 bases; unmatched junction nucleotides: 9. Written as DNA, the CDR3 is TGTGCCACCAGCAGAGCAGAGACAGGGCGTTGGTTCTTC. Protein: CATSRAETGRWFF.

The rearrangement links TRBV15 to TRBJ1-5; 8 bases line up with TRBD1. Germline values: CDR1 LNHNV, CDR2 YYDKDF (reference sequence). Trimming removed 5 bases from V and 3 bases from J; junction bases left unmatched: 6. There are 15 residues in the CDR3. CDR3 amino acids: CATSGNRGNNQPQHF. As DNA, the CDR3 is TGTGCCACCAGCGGAAACAGGGGGAACAATCAGCCCCAGCATTTT.

This rearrangement joins TRBV4-3 to TRBJ2-1; 9 bases map to TRBD2. V gave up 0 bases and J gave up 1 base; unmatched junction bases: 16. CDR3 length: 21 amino acids. Germline-derived CDR1 and CDR2 are LGHNA and YSLEER. The CDR3 coding sequence is TGCGCCAGCAGCCAAGACGAAACCCCGGCTAGCGGGGCAACATCCTACAATGAGCAGTTCTTC. This sequence encodes CASSQDETPASGATSYNEQFF.

This clone appeared a single time. The chain carries TRBV5-1 and TRBJ1-1, with 10 bases matching TRBD1. The CDR3 runs 14 residues. The junction had 4 bases not matched to a gene; V was cut back by 3 bases and J by 5 bases. The germline V gene encodes CDR1 SGHRS and CDR2 YFSETQ. For the CDR3, the DNA is TGCGCCAGCAGCTCCCGGGACAGGGGTACTGAAGCTTTCTTT. Residues: CASSSRDRGTEAFF.

On this clone: The junction departs from germline at one end; a sequencing error may be responsible. The chain carries TRBV6-5 and TRBJ1-1, with 8 bases aligning to TRBD1. The CDR3 loop spans 16 amino acids. Germline CDR1 reads MNHEY; CDR2 reads SVGAGI. The CDR3 DNA reads TGTGCCAGCAGTCACTCTAAGACAGGGGCAGACACTGAAGCTTTCTTT. It translates to CASSHSKTGADTEAFF.

The chain joins TRBV28 to TRBJ1-2, with TRBD1 as a possible D gene (6 bases). V was clipped by 5 bases and J by 3 bases, with 10 bases between them. Germline CDR1 reads MDHEN; CDR2 reads SYDVKM. This CDR3 is built from 13 residues. The CDR3, as DNA: TGTGCCAGCAGTAGCCGACAGGACTATGGCTACACCTTC. Its translation is CASSSRQDYGYTF.

This clone appeared once. The chain joins TRBV7-6 to TRBJ2-3; 12 nucleotides agree with TRBD2. Germline trimming cut 5 bases from V and 4 bases from J; bases unmatched to any gene: 10. The CDR3 is made up of 17 amino acids. Germline values: CDR1 SGHVS, CDR2 FNYEAQ. CDR3 sequence: CASSPSRTSGAPDTQYF. The CDR3 DNA follows: TGTGCCAGCAGCCCATCCAGGACTAGCGGGGCCCCAGATACGCAGTATTTT.

This clone was seen a single time. This sequence joins TRBV27 and TRBJ1-6, with D unresolved. V gave up 5 bases and J gave up 7 bases, with 21 bases separating them. CDR1 and CDR2 (germline): MNHEY, SMNVEV (reference sequence). This CDR3 spans 17 amino acids. In nucleotides, the CDR3 is TGTGCCAGCAGTCCTTGGGGAGGCTTTCGGATAAATTCACCCCTCCACTTT. Amino acid sequence: CASSPWGGFRINSPLHF.

This clone showed up just once. V gene TRBV2 combines with J gene TRBJ1-3; D is possibly TRBD1 (5 bases). This CDR3 is built from 16 residues. V lost 1 base to trimming and J lost 2 bases, with 12 bases between them. Germline-derived CDR1 and CDR2 are SNHLY and FYNNEI. The CDR3 bases are TGTGCCAGCAGTGAAGGACAGAGAGGCACTGGAAACACCATATATTTT. Its translation is CASSEGQRGTGNTIYF.

The chain recombines TRBV12-3 or TRBV12-4 with TRBJ2-7; unclear D gene. The CDR3 has 11 amino acids. The V and J ends lost 3 bases and 2 bases respectively, with 2 bases between them. In nucleotides, the CDR3 is TGTGCCAGCAGTTTCGCCTACGAGCAGTACTTC. The encoded protein is CASSFAYEQYF.

V gene TRBV6-6 combines with J gene TRBJ1-2, with unresolved D. CDR1 is MNHNY, CDR2 SVGAGI, per germline (reference sequence). The CDR3 contains 14 residues. Trimming took 3 bases from V and 2 from J, leaving 10 bases between them. The CDR3 nucleotides are TGTGCCAGCAGTTATACCGGGAGGAACTATGGCTACACCTTC. Its protein product is CASSYTGRNYGYTF.

The chain employs TRBV10-3 and TRBJ1-2; D may be TRBD1 (6 bases). Germline V lookup: CDR1 ENHRY, CDR2 SYGVKD. CDR3 length: 13 residues. V was trimmed by 10 bases and J by 2 bases, leaving 14 bases between them. CDR3 residues: CATRYRDNYGYTF. CDR3 nucleotides: TGTGCCACAAGATACAGGGACAACTATGGCTACACCTTC.

This clone was observed a few times. The J gene is TRBJ1-2, the V gene TRBV29-1, with D maybe TRBD1 (5 bases). CDR1 SQVTM and CDR2 ANQGSEA come from the germline V gene. The CDR3 consists of 14 residues. Between the trimmed V and J ends, which lost 2 bases and 4 bases, there was a span of 14 bases. Written as DNA, the CDR3 is TGCAGCGTTGAATTTAGGGGTCAAATCTATGGCTACACCTTC. This translates into CSVEFRGQIYGYTF.

The chain has TRBV13 and TRBJ1-6; D gene ambiguous. The CDR3 is 15 residues long. CDR1 PRHDT and CDR2 FYEKMQ come from the germline V gene (reference sequence). V lost 0 bases and J 4 bases, leaving 7 bases between the germline ends. CDR3 nucleotides: TGTGCCAGCAGCTTAGGGTTTTCGTATAATTCACCCCTCCACTTT. Its translation is CASSLGFSYNSPLHF.

This chain joins TRBV6-5 and TRBJ2-7; the match to TRBD2 covers 8 bases. This CDR3 has 15 amino acids. Germline lookup yields CDR1 MNHEY and CDR2 SVGAGI. V gave up 6 bases and J gave up 0 bases; unmatched junction bases: 7. The CDR3 region has the DNA TGTGCCAGCAGCTACGACGGGGGGGGCTCCTACGAGCAGTACTTC. It translates to CASSYDGGGSYEQYF.

This chain's CDR3 is CASRSGTGNYGYTF. The CDR3 region has the DNA TGTGCCAGCAGATCCGGGACAGGGAACTATGGCTACACCTTC. J is TRBJ1-2 and V is TRBV6-4, with TRBD1 matching over 9 bases. This CDR3 is 14 amino acids long. V dropped 6 bases and J dropped 2; count of bases not matched to a gene: 4. The V gene's germline CDR1 is MRHNA and CDR2 SNTAGT.

This rearrangement joins TRBV27 to TRBJ2-7; 8 bases are a match to TRBD2. Germline V gene sequence: CDR1 MNHEY, CDR2 SMNVEV (reference sequence). The CDR3 sequence is 14 residues long. After removal of 6 bases from V and 5 bases from J, the junction contained 9 bases not matched to a gene. In nucleotides, the CDR3 is TGTGCCAGCAGCGATGGACTAGCTCTCGACGAGCAGTACTTC. It yields the protein CASSDGLALDEQYF.

This chain uses TRBV27 with TRBJ1-5, with D perhaps TRBD1 (5 bases). This CDR3 has 13 amino acids. Germline assignment: CDR1 MNHEY and CDR2 SMNVEV (reference sequence). V was pared by 5 bases and J by 2 bases, with 7 bases between. The CDR3 DNA reads as TGTGCCAGCAGTGCACAGGGCAATCAGCCCCAGCATTTT. Its protein is CASSAQGNQPQHF.

This sequence joins TRBV6-6 and TRBJ1-6, with 7 bases fitting TRBD1. The CDR3 contains 16 residues. V dropped 0 bases and J dropped 7; count of bases not matched to a gene: 6. The germline V gene encodes CDR1 MNHNY and CDR2 SVGAGI (reference sequence). The chain's CDR3 is CASSYSTAGGNSPLHF. DNA of the CDR3: TGTGCCAGCAGTTACTCGACGGCAGGGGGGAATTCACCCCTCCACTTT.

The rearrangement joins TRBV4-3 to TRBJ1-4; 9 bases are shared with TRBD1. Germline V gene lookup returns CDR1 LGHNA and CDR2 YSLEER. This CDR3 has 15 residues. Trimming cost V 4 bases and J 3 bases; bases outside gene matches: 3. The CDR3 region has the DNA TGCGCCAGCAGCCCTGACAGGGGGGCTAATGAAAAACTGTTTTTT. Translation gives CASSPDRGANEKLFF.

V gene TRBV24-1 combines with J gene TRBJ2-1, with D perhaps TRBD2 (6 bases). Per germline, CDR1 KGHDR and CDR2 SFDVKD. The CDR3 runs 16 residues. V was clipped by 4 bases and J by 2 bases, with 14 bases between them. The chain's CDR3 is CATSELADPTYNEQFF. For the CDR3, the DNA is TGTGCCACCAGTGAGTTAGCGGATCCTACCTACAATGAGCAGTTCTTC.

V usage is TRBV12-3 or TRBV12-4 and J usage is TRBJ2-1, with unresolved D. V was shortened by 5 bases and J by 8 bases, with 4 bases between the two germline ends. CDR3 length equals 10 residues. This chain's CDR3 is CASSGHEQFF. CDR3 sequence (DNA): TGTGCCAGCAGTGGGCATGAGCAGTTCTTC.

The chain recombines TRBV6-5 with TRBJ2-2; D gene ambiguous. This CDR3 comprises 14 residues. The germline V and J ends were trimmed by 0 bases and 7 bases, with 9 bases remaining between them. Germline CDR1 reads MNHEY; CDR2 reads SVGAGI. The CDR3 protein is CASSYSQLFGELFF. CDR3 nucleotide sequence: TGTGCCAGCAGTTACTCGCAGTTATTCGGGGAGCTGTTTTTT.

V usage is TRBV6-5 and J usage is TRBJ2-7; 7 bases map to TRBD1. This CDR3 contains 12 residues. Germline values: CDR1 MNHEY, CDR2 SVGAGI. The junction had 8 bases not matched to a gene; V was cut back by 9 bases and J by 6 bases. The CDR3 coding sequence is TGTGCCAGTACCAGGGGGACGGGCGAGCAGTACTTC. Protein product: CASTRGTGEQYF.